Listed below are T cell receptor beta chains from one sample, sequenced in a study of T-cell reconstitution after alpha-beta-depleted transplantation in children. In TCRdb, the PCR reads were re-called with MiXCR into one record per CDR3 protein. Here the sample spans approximately 270,000 distinct CDR3 sequences, approximately 9.8% being singletons. Material: PBMCs from the stem cell graft donor, obtained from the stem cell graft. The receptor set was obtained from a human donor who donated a stem cell graft to a child with SCID. CDR3s include the opening cysteine and the closing phenylalanine or tryptophan. The order of the fields is CDR3 protein, CDR3 DNA, J gene, D gene, V gene, clone size. The D gene is left open where the match is weak. Clone size is shown for a subset of rows, as once, few, many or a class of expanded clone.

CASSLERGSSYEQYF TGCGCCAGCAGCTTGGAGCGGGGATCCTCCTACGAGCAGTACTTC TRBJ2-7 TRBD2 TRBV5-1 many
CASSLGDRGSMNTEAFF TGCGCCAGCAGCTTGGGGGACAGGGGGAGCATGAACACTGAAGCTTTCTTT TRBJ1-1 TRBD1 TRBV5-1 many
CASSIQGASYNEQFF TGTGCCAGCAGCATACAGGGGGCCTCCTACAATGAGCAGTTCTTC TRBJ2-1 TRBD1 TRBV9 -
CSARTGTGGVRPQHF TGCAGTGCTAGAACCGGGACAGGGGGCGTGAGGCCCCAGCATTTT TRBJ1-5 TRBD1 TRBV20-1 many
CASSSDRRETQYF TGCGCCAGCAGCTCGGACAGGCGGGAGACCCAGTACTTC TRBJ2-5 TRBD1 TRBV5-1 few
CASGRDRSNEKLFF TGTGCCAGCGGGCGAGACAGATCCAATGAAAAACTGTTTTTT TRBJ1-4 - TRBV7-9 many
CASSLGTTVGELFF TGTGCCAGCAGCCTCGGGACCACCGTCGGGGAGCTGTTTTTT TRBJ2-2 - TRBV11-2 many
CASSLGQGGDEQFF TGCGCCAGCAGCCTAGGACAGGGTGGGGATGAGCAGTTCTTC TRBJ2-1 TRBD1 TRBV5-1 -
CASSLQGRGEQFF TGTGCTAGCAGCTTACAGGGACGTGGTGAGCAGTTCTTC TRBJ2-1 - TRBV7-7 -
CASSDGYSYEQYF TGCGCCAGCAGTGATGGTTACTCCTACGAGCAGTACTTC TRBJ2-7 - TRBV10-1 -
CSVEGSFGGNTIYF TGCAGCGTTGAAGGAAGTTTCGGTGGAAACACCATATATTTT TRBJ1-3 - TRBV29-1 -
CASSSEIQETQYF TGTGCCAGCAGTTCGGAGATCCAAGAGACCCAGTACTTC TRBJ2-5 - TRBV6-5 few
CASSTGGFSYPTSSAGELFF TGTGCCAGCAGCACAGGGGGATTTAGCTACCCAACGTCATCCGCCGGGGAGCTGTTTTTT TRBJ2-2 TRBD1 TRBV3-1 -
CASSFLEWQPTDTQYF TGTGCCAGCAGCTTTCTGGAGTGGCAACCCACAGATACGCAGTATTTT TRBJ2-3 - TRBV9 -
CASSLAWDKRSEQYF TGCGCCAGCAGCTTGGCCTGGGACAAAAGGTCCGAGCAGTACTTC TRBJ2-7 - TRBV5-1 -
CASSLRGQVFSGELFF TGTGCCAGCAGCCTTCGTGGACAGGTTTTCTCCGGGGAGCTGTTTTTT TRBJ2-2 TRBD1 TRBV5-4 -
CASRLQGAYEQYF TGTGCCAGCCGGCTGCAGGGGGCTTACGAGCAGTACTTC TRBJ2-7 TRBD1 TRBV18 few
CASSLSRFGDTEAFF TGTGCCAGCAGTTTAAGCAGGTTTGGGGACACTGAAGCTTTCTTT TRBJ1-1 - TRBV12-3/TRBV12-4 few
CASSQDGSSANVLTF TGTGCCAGCAGCCAAGACGGTTCTTCGGCCAACGTCCTGACTTTC TRBJ2-6 - TRBV5-5 -
CASSLDRRDNEQFF TGCGCCAGCAGCTTGGATCGTCGGGACAATGAGCAGTTCTTC TRBJ2-1 - TRBV5-1 few
CASSIARVEYNEQFF TGTGCCAGTAGTATAGCCCGGGTTGAGTACAATGAGCAGTTCTTC TRBJ2-1 - TRBV19 -
CSAEDPRGQGRETQYF TGCAGTGCAGAGGATCCCCGAGGACAGGGGAGAGAGACCCAGTACTTC TRBJ2-5 TRBD1 TRBV20-1 -